These 18 T cell receptor beta chains originate from one sample sequenced in a study of cytomegalovirus exposure and HLA in healthy donors. Assay used: immunoSEQ multiplex PCR; TCRdb lists only in-frame clones, some missing. In the table there are some 180,000 clones, around nine tenths of which are singletons. Sequenced material: PBMCs. The source is a man aged 30 to 39 in good health and CMV-seropositive.

The genes are TRBV27 and TRBJ2-1; 9 bases agree with TRBD2. Germline V lookup: CDR1 MNHEY, CDR2 SMNVEV (reference sequence). Trimming at V came to 4 bases and at J to 2 bases, leaving 3 bases not matched to a gene. The length of the CDR3 is 15 residues. As DNA, the CDR3 is TGTGCCAGCAGTTACATAGCGGGAGCCTACAATGAGCAGTTCTTC. It yields the protein CASSYIAGAYNEQFF.

The genes are TRBV27 and TRBJ1-1, with unresolved D. This CDR3 comprises 13 residues. Looked up from germline, CDR1 is MNHEY and CDR2 is SMNVEV (reference sequence). V shed 6 bases and J shed 4 bases, with 12 bases lying between them. CDR3: CASSTTRGTEAFF. CDR3 DNA sequence: TGTGCCAGCAGCACGACGCGGGGCACTGAAGCTTTCTTT.

This chain joins TRBV6-5 and TRBJ2-7; TRBD2 matches 7 bases. V dropped 5 bases and J dropped 2; count of bases not matched to a gene: 0. Germline values: CDR1 MNHEY, CDR2 SVGAGI. The CDR3 has 12 amino acids. The CDR3 here is CASSRGAYEQYF. The DNA of the CDR3 is TGTGCCAGCAGTCGGGGGGCCTACGAGCAGTACTTC.

The sample holds a few counts of this clone. The V call is TRBV6-6, the J call TRBJ1-2; D perhaps matches TRBD1 (6 bases). Germline V gene lookup returns CDR1 MNHNY and CDR2 SVGAGI (reference sequence). The CDR3 runs to 15 residues. V was pared by 0 bases and J by 0 bases, with 8 bases between. Here the CDR3 reads CASSYSNRANYGYTF. The CDR3 DNA follows: TGTGCCAGCAGTTACTCGAACAGGGCTAACTATGGCTACACCTTC.

This clone was found a few times. The genes are TRBV19 and TRBJ1-2; D is unclear. Trimming pared 6 bases from V and 8 bases from J, leaving 16 bases between. Germline CDR1 and CDR2: LNHDA and SQIVND (reference sequence). CDR3 length: 13 amino acids. This CDR3 is CASSRGIRRGYTF. Written as DNA, the CDR3 is TGTGCCAGTAGCCGGGGAATTCGGCGGGGCTACACCTTC.

The rearrangement joins TRBV6-5 to TRBJ2-1, with 10 bases that match TRBD2. This CDR3 region has 16 residues. V lost 4 bases and J lost 7; bases outside the gene matches: 10. Germline CDR1 reads MNHEY; CDR2 reads SVGAGI. This CDR3 is CASSSGSGGAGNEQFF. CDR3 bases: TGTGCCAGCAGTTCAGGGAGCGGGGGGGCCGGAAATGAGCAGTTCTTC.

This rearrangement joins TRBV19 to TRBJ2-6; 8 bases fit TRBD1. Trimming at V came to 10 bases and at J to 0 bases, leaving 11 bases not matched to a gene. The CDR3 consists of 17 residues. The V gene's germline CDR1 is LNHDA and CDR2 SQIVND (reference sequence). DNA of the CDR3: TGTGCCACCACCTTCGGACAGGGACGCTCTGGGGCCAACGTCCTGACTTTC. Translation: CATTFGQGRSGANVLTF.

The chain employs TRBV7-3 and TRBJ2-7, with 8 bases identical to TRBD1. V was pared by 4 bases and J by 5 bases, with 4 bases of the junction left unmatched. The CDR3 runs to 13 residues. Germline V CDR1 and CDR2: SGHTA, FQGTGA. CDR3 bases: TGTGCCAGCAGCTCGGACAGGGACCACGAGCAGTACTTC. It translates to CASSSDRDHEQYF.

The chain has TRBV29-1 and TRBJ2-1; TRBD2 agrees at 14 bases. Germline values: CDR1 SQVTM, CDR2 ANQGSEA. This CDR3 contains 18 residues. With 6 bases clipped from V and 1 base from J, the junction kept 11 bases outside the gene matches. As DNA, the CDR3 is TGCAGCGTCCAAGGGACTAGCGGGAGCGCCGAGTCCTACAATGAGCAGTTCTTC. It codes for CSVQGTSGSAESYNEQFF.

This chain joins TRBV11-2 and TRBJ1-5; 8 bases map to TRBD1. With V trimmed by 3 bases and J by 3 bases, 1 base remained unmatched. The V gene's germline CDR1 is SGHAT and CDR2 FQNNGV. This CDR3 has 14 residues. CDR3: CASSLTGVNQPQHF. CDR3 DNA: TGTGCCAGCAGCTTGACAGGGGTCAATCAGCCCCAGCATTTT.

The V and J genes are TRBV7-6 and TRBJ2-1; perhaps TRBD1 as D (6 bases). Germline CDR1 SGHVS, CDR2 FNYEAQ. The CDR3 extends over 12 amino acids. V dropped 4 bases and J dropped 7 bases, with 8 bases sitting between them. The CDR3 here is CASSSDRNEQFF. The CDR3 DNA reads as TGTGCCAGCAGCTCCGACAGGAATGAGCAGTTCTTC.

The V call is TRBV6-1, the J call TRBJ1-5; D uncertain. The V end lost 2 bases, the J end lost 2 bases, and 13 bases lay between the germline ends. Germline CDR1 and CDR2: MNHNS and SASEGT. CDR3 length: 16 amino acids. CDR3 protein: CASSESPRGGNQPQHF. CDR3 nucleotide sequence: TGTGCCAGCAGTGAATCCCCTCGTGGGGGCAATCAGCCCCAGCATTTT.

The rearrangement links TRBV25-1 to TRBJ2-3; D perhaps matches TRBD1 (6 bases). The germline V gene has CDR1 MGHDK and CDR2 SYGVNS. Trimming cost V 4 bases and J 0 bases, with 11 bases left between them. The CDR3 runs 15 residues. The CDR3 here is CASSAQGTSTDTQYF. The CDR3 nucleotides are TGTGCCAGCAGTGCACAGGGCACTAGCACAGATACGCAGTATTTT.

This chain joins TRBV29-1 and TRBJ1-2; 8 nucleotides align to TRBD1. V was pared by 5 bases and J by 5 bases, with 19 bases of the junction left unmatched. In germline, CDR1 is SQVTM, CDR2 ANQGSEA. The CDR3 totals 17 residues. CDR3 nucleotide sequence: TGCAGCGTTTCCGATCGGGACAGGCGAGGAATAGGGTATGGCTACACCTTC. Protein product: CSVSDRDRRGIGYGYTF.

The chain carries TRBV14 and TRBJ2-7; D is unresolved. CDR1 is SGHDN and CDR2 is FVKESK in the germline V gene. V dropped 0 bases and J dropped 5 bases, with 11 bases sitting between them. This CDR3 spans 14 amino acids. CDR3 loop: CASSQDRLTHEQYF. The CDR3 DNA follows: TGTGCCAGCAGCCAAGATAGGCTAACCCACGAGCAGTACTTC.

The chain carries TRBV7-3 and TRBJ1-2; no definite D call. Germline CDR1 is SGHTA and CDR2 is FQGTGA. The CDR3 extends over 12 amino acids. V was trimmed by 5 bases and J by 9 bases, leaving 13 bases between them. In DNA, the CDR3 is TGTGCCAGCAGCCCTCGCGGAGAAAGCTACACCTTC. Its translation: CASSPRGESYTF.

This clone has only one observation. The J gene is TRBJ1-1, the V gene TRBV9, with unresolved D. CDR1 is SGDLS, CDR2 YYNGEE, per germline. The V gene lost 0 bases and the J gene lost 4 bases, with 10 bases spanning the gap. The CDR3 is 14 amino acids. The CDR3 DNA is TGTGCCAGCAGCGTAGGGGGAGACTCCACTGAAGCTTTCTTT. Its translation is CASSVGGDSTEAFF.

The chain carries TRBV4-1 and TRBJ2-3; TRBD2 aligns across 11 bases. The CDR3 runs 16 residues. Germline assignment: CDR1 MGHRA and CDR2 YSYEKL. The J segment lost 3 bases and the V segment lost 4 bases, leaving 6 bases of the junction unmatched. The CDR3 nucleotides are TGCGCCAGCAGCCTAGTCTTAGCGGGGGGGACAGATACGCAGTATTTT. Translating it yields CASSLVLAGGTDTQYF.